Below are 22 T cell receptor beta chains sequenced from a single sample in a study of blood T cell repertoires in COVID-19 (TCRdb year 2020). Libraries came from the immunoSEQ multiplex PCR assay. Sourced from immuneACCESS, this table was stored by TCRdb with only in-frame sequences that have V and J called. A share of the clones is absent; for the studies checked, an unresolved V gene accounts for under half, and the remainder has no known explanation. This sample holds about 45,000 clones; approximately 87% were observed only once. 9.2% of the sample rests with the top ten. The specimen was peripheral blood. Every receptor here comes from a human donor in a cohort sampled during active COVID-19.

The rearrangement uses TRBV6-1 and TRBJ1-1; D ambiguous. Germline V CDR1 and CDR2: MNHNS, SASEGT. With 1 base removed from V and 10 bases from J, the gap between germline ends came to 7 bases. The CDR3 is made up of 11 amino acids. CDR3 coding DNA: TGTGCCAGCAGTGAAGTTCCTCCAGCTTTCTTT. It codes for CASSEVPPAFF.

The CDR3 region has the DNA TGTGCCATCAGAGACAGGGCGAACACCGGGGAGCTGTTTTTT. Its protein is CAIRDRANTGELFF. This rearrangement joins TRBV10-3 to TRBJ2-2, with 7 bases aligning to TRBD1. This CDR3 has 14 residues. The germline V gene encodes CDR1 ENHRY and CDR2 SYGVKD. The junction had 1 base not matched to a gene; V was cut back by 6 bases and J by 0 bases.

V gene TRBV25-1 combines with J gene TRBJ2-5; D may be TRBD2 (7 bases). From germline, CDR1 is MGHDK and CDR2 SYGVNS. The CDR3 sequence is 14 residues long. V lost 7 bases and J 2 bases, leaving 14 bases between the germline ends. The CDR3 protein is CASMVGGPQETQYF. The CDR3 DNA reads as TGTGCCAGCATGGTGGGGGGGCCACAAGAGACCCAGTACTTC.

The J gene is TRBJ2-5, the V gene TRBV19, with 7 bases matching TRBD2. This CDR3 region has 13 residues. Per the germline V gene, CDR1 is LNHDA and CDR2 is SQIVND (reference sequence). J lost 5 bases, V lost 5 bases, and 5 bases had no gene match. CDR3 bases: TGTGCCAGTAGTCCGACTAGCAGGGAGACCCAGTACTTC. Translation: CASSPTSRETQYF.

This chain uses TRBV7-2 with TRBJ1-2, with D unclear. The germline V gene encodes CDR1 SGHTA and CDR2 FQGNSA. The CDR3 length is 15 residues. V dropped 1 base and J dropped 4 bases, with 13 bases sitting between them. This CDR3 reads CASSLEPGQGYGYTF. Written as DNA, the CDR3 is TGTGCCAGCAGCTTAGAGCCAGGCCAAGGCTATGGCTACACCTTC.

The V and J genes are TRBV30 and TRBJ1-5; D gene ambiguous. The germline gives CDR1 GTSNPN, CDR2 SVGIG (reference sequence). The CDR3 length is 14 residues. The CDR3 region has the DNA TGTGCTTGTCAATTGCGACACGCCAATCAGCCCCAGCATTTT. Translating gives CACQLRHANQPQHF.

The gene calls are TRBV4-1 and TRBJ1-4; 8 bases align to TRBD1. The CDR3 runs 18 residues. Looked up from germline, CDR1 is MGHRA and CDR2 is YSYEKL. The junction had 9 bases not matched to a gene; V was cut back by 0 bases and J by 3 bases. This chain's CDR3 is CASSQDRGLPPPNEKLFF. The CDR3 DNA follows: TGCGCCAGCAGCCAAGACAGGGGGCTCCCCCCTCCTAATGAAAAACTGTTTTTT.

The chain has TRBV7-9 and TRBJ1-6; 7 bases fit TRBD1. Germline V gene sequence: CDR1 SEHNR, CDR2 FQNEAQ (reference sequence). The CDR3 length is 16 residues. Losses at the gene ends were 8 bases for V and 3 bases for J; bases not matched to a gene: 10. The CDR3 spells CASGRTGEIYNSPLHF. As DNA, the CDR3 is TGTGCCAGCGGGAGAACAGGGGAAATCTATAATTCACCCCTCCACTTT.

The V call is TRBV6-5, the J call TRBJ1-1; tentatively, D is TRBD1 (6 bases). The CDR3 covers 14 residues. Germline V gene data show CDR1 as MNHEY and CDR2 as SVGAGI. V lost 2 bases to trimming and J lost 6 bases, with 13 bases between them. CDR3: CASSYNPGDPEAFF. In nucleotides, the CDR3 is TGTGCCAGCAGTTACAACCCAGGGGACCCTGAAGCTTTCTTT.

This clone was detected a few times. This chain links TRBV2 with TRBJ1-2; 8 nucleotides align to TRBD1. V lost 6 bases to trimming and J lost 2 bases; unmatched junction nucleotides: 2. The germline V gene encodes CDR1 SNHLY and CDR2 FYNNEI. The CDR3 is 13 amino acids. CDR3 loop: CASRGQGNYGYTF. DNA of the CDR3: TGTGCCAGCAGAGGACAGGGAAACTATGGCTACACCTTC.

The rearrangement uses TRBV11-2 and TRBJ1-1; a weak D match, TRBD1 (5 bases). The germline V gene encodes CDR1 SGHAT and CDR2 FQNNGV. The CDR3 runs to 13 residues. V lost 6 bases to trimming and J lost 6 bases, with 14 bases between them. The CDR3 DNA sequence: TGTGCCAGCAGGGGGGGTGGAGGGGCTGAAGCTTTCTTT. Residues: CASRGGGGAEAFF.

The J gene is TRBJ2-1, the V gene TRBV7-2; 8 bases match TRBD2. The CDR3 totals 17 residues. V dropped 2 bases and J dropped 6; count of bases not matched to a gene: 12. The germline V gene encodes CDR1 SGHTA and CDR2 FQGNSA. Here the CDR3 reads CASSLPNAGTRSNEQFF. The CDR3 nucleotides read TGTGCCAGCAGCTTACCGAACGCCGGGACTAGAAGCAATGAGCAGTTCTTC.

The chain joins TRBV11-3 to TRBJ2-1; 9 bases map to TRBD1. The J segment lost 5 bases and the V segment lost 1 base, leaving 3 bases of the junction unmatched. Germline-derived CDR1 and CDR2 are SGHNT and YENEEA. The CDR3 extends over 15 amino acids. The CDR3: CASSLVTGGDNEQFF. CDR3 nucleotides: TGTGCCAGCAGCTTAGTGACAGGGGGTGACAATGAGCAGTTCTTC.

This clone was observed a few times. The chain couples TRBV6-5 to TRBJ2-7; D unclear. The V gene's germline CDR1 is MNHEY and CDR2 SVGAGI. V was pared by 7 bases and J by 5 bases, with 9 bases between. This CDR3 has 11 residues. CDR3 nucleotide sequence: TGTGCCAGCATTAAACTCGACGAGCAGTACTTC. It yields the protein CASIKLDEQYF.

The genes are TRBV27 and TRBJ1-6; D is unclear. The V end was cut by 3 bases, the J end by 8 bases, with 8 bases between. The CDR3 has 13 amino acids. Germline CDR1 reads MNHEY; CDR2 reads SMNVEV (reference sequence). The CDR3 nucleotides are TGTGCCAGCAGTTTCTGGCGGGATTCACCCCTCCACTTT. Residues: CASSFWRDSPLHF.

The CDR3 here is CASSPQGSSGEQYF. Here the CDR3 DNA reads TGCGCCAGCAGCCCGCAGGGGTCCTCCGGCGAGCAGTACTTC. The chain employs TRBV4-1 and TRBJ2-7; possibly TRBD1 for D (6 bases). In germline, CDR1 is MGHRA, CDR2 YSYEKL. The CDR3 consists of 14 residues. V shed 4 bases and J shed 6 bases, with 16 bases lying between them.

The chain uses TRBV5-5 and TRBJ1-1; D is undetermined. The CDR3 is 14 amino acids. Trimming cost V 4 bases and J 6 bases, with 16 bases left between them. Looked up from germline, CDR1 is SGHKS and CDR2 is YYEKEE (reference sequence). DNA of the CDR3: TGTGCCAGCAGCGCAAGGCGAGGCAATCCTGAAGCTTTCTTT. This gives the protein CASSARRGNPEAFF.

This sequence joins TRBV2 and TRBJ2-1; TRBD2 matches at 13 bases. Germline lookup yields CDR1 SNHLY and CDR2 FYNNEI. The CDR3 has 14 amino acids. Trimming removed 5 bases from V and 10 bases from J; junction bases left unmatched: 5. In DNA form, the CDR3 reads TGTGCCAGCAGTACTAGCGGGGGGGCAGGCGAGCAGTTCTTC. This translates into CASSTSGGAGEQFF.

V usage is TRBV12-5 and J usage is TRBJ2-1, with 10 positions matching TRBD2. This CDR3 contains 13 residues. V lost 8 bases, J lost 3 bases, and 1 base stayed unmatched. The germline V gene has CDR1 LGHNT and CDR2 FRNRAP. The DNA of the CDR3 is TGTGCTAGTCTAGCGGGGGACTACAATGAGCAGTTCTTC. Amino acid sequence: CASLAGDYNEQFF.

This sequence joins TRBV3-1 (or the pseudogene TRBV3-2) and TRBJ1-2; weak D call: TRBD1 (5 bases). CDR1 is LGHDT and CDR2 is YNNKEL in the germline V gene (reference sequence). V dropped 2 bases and J dropped 10 bases, with 17 bases sitting between them. There are 14 residues in the CDR3. CDR3: CASSQREKVRDYTF. CDR3 in DNA: TGTGCCAGCAGCCAAAGGGAAAAGGTCAGGGACTACACCTTC.

The V and J genes are TRBV9 and TRBJ2-1, with 8 bases aligning to TRBD1. The V gene end was trimmed by 4 bases and the J gene end by 7 bases; junction bases not matched to a gene: 10. Germline CDR1 SGDLS, CDR2 YYNGEE. The CDR3 sequence is 15 residues long. Here the CDR3 reads CASSPGQGALNEQFF. The CDR3 nucleotides are TGTGCCAGCAGCCCTGGACAGGGAGCGTTGAATGAGCAGTTCTTC.

This chain joins TRBV4-2 and TRBJ1-4, with D tentatively TRBD1 (5 bases). The CDR3 runs to 16 residues. Germline V lookup: CDR1 LGHNA, CDR2 YNFKEQ. Trimming left V 4 bases short and J 4 bases short, with 16 bases between. CDR3 residues: CASSRPGGQGNEKLFF. In DNA, the CDR3 is TGTGCCAGCAGCCGACCGGGAGGGCAGGGTAATGAAAAACTGTTTTTT.